The 29 T cell receptor beta chains below all came from one sample that was sequenced in a study of blood T cell repertoires in COVID-19. Clones were sequenced by immunoSEQ multiplex PCR, and TCRdb holds only the in-frame ones, with some missing. Among under 45,000 clones listed, approximately 80% were seen once. Sequencing was performed on peripheral blood. The receptors were sampled from a man between 60 and 75 years old with active COVID-19.

The V and J genes are TRBV4-3 and TRBJ2-7; TRBD2 might be the D (7 bases). The length of the CDR3 is 15 residues. Germline V gene lookup returns CDR1 LGHNA and CDR2 YSLEER. Trimming cost V 0 bases and J 4 bases, with 13 bases left between them. The CDR3 DNA reads as TGCGCCAGCAGCCAAGAACGAAGGGGGGGTTACGAGCAGTACTTC. Translating it yields CASSQERRGGYEQYF.

This clone was observed a handful of times. The chain combines TRBV5-4 with TRBJ2-2, with D possibly being TRBD1 (6 bases). Germline CDR1 SGHNT, CDR2 YYREEE (reference sequence). The V end lost 4 bases, the J end lost 7 bases, and 14 bases lay between the germline ends. The CDR3 runs to 14 residues. This chain's CDR3 is CASSPRQAGGELFF. The CDR3 DNA sequence: TGTGCCAGCAGCCCTAGACAGGCGGGCGGGGAGCTGTTTTTT.

The CDR3 DNA is TGTGCCAGCAGCGTAGCTACAGGGGCGGAGTATGGCTACACCTTC. Its translation is CASSVATGAEYGYTF. This chain joins TRBV9 and TRBJ1-2, with 7 bases aligning to TRBD1. Germline V gene lookup returns CDR1 SGDLS and CDR2 YYNGEE. This CDR3 comprises 15 residues. V was clipped by 0 bases and J by 5 bases; unmatched bases: 7. The full variable domain, with the rest looked up from reference TRBV9 and TRBJ1-2, is DSGVTQTPKHLITATGQRVTLRCSPRSGDLSVYWYQQSLDQGLQFLIQYYNGEERAKGNILERFSAQQFPDLHSELNLSSLELGDSALYFCASSVATGAEYGYTFGSGTRLTVV.

The chain couples TRBV4-1 to TRBJ2-3; D is perhaps TRBD2 (6 bases). The germline gives CDR1 MGHRA, CDR2 YSYEKL. Trimming shortened V by 2 bases and J by 0 bases, and 9 bases separated the two germline ends. This CDR3 is built from 15 residues. The CDR3 region is CASSQTGVSTDTQYF. The CDR3 coding sequence is TGCGCCAGCAGCCAAACGGGGGTTAGCACAGATACGCAGTATTTT.

The chain uses TRBV10-3 and TRBJ2-7; 10 bases align to TRBD2. This CDR3 has 17 residues. Trimming at V came to 2 bases and at J to 0 bases, leaving 7 bases not matched to a gene. Germline assignment: CDR1 ENHRY and CDR2 SYGVKD. The CDR3 bases are TGTGCCATCAGTGAGAGCCTAGCGGGAGACCGCTCCTACGAGCAGTACTTC. Translation gives CAISESLAGDRSYEQYF.

This chain uses TRBV10-2 with TRBJ2-1; 10 bases match TRBD2. The trim removed 3 bases at V and 6 bases at J, leaving 8 bases unmatched. This CDR3 is built from 16 residues. Germline CDR1 and CDR2: WSHSY and SAAADI. CDR3 region: CASSDNERGGGNEQFF. The DNA of the CDR3 is TGCGCCAGCAGTGATAACGAGCGGGGGGGTGGCAATGAGCAGTTCTTC.

This clone has a handful of counts. One junction end does not reproduce the germline sequence, and a read error may be involved. The J gene is TRBJ2-7, the V gene TRBV12-3 or TRBV12-4, with D perhaps matching TRBD2 (5 bases). CDR3 length: 13 residues. This chain's CDR3 is CASRLASSYEQYF. The CDR3 nucleotides are TGTGCCAGCAGGTTAGCGTCTTCCTACGAGCAGTACTTC.

V is TRBV5-1 and J is TRBJ2-7; 7 bases are shared with TRBD1. The length of the CDR3 is 15 residues. CDR1 and CDR2 from the germline V gene are SGHRS and YFSETQ. J lost 4 bases, V lost 0 bases, and 7 bases had no gene match. The CDR3 coding sequence is TGCGCCAGCAGCTTGGAGGCGACAGGGCCATACGAGCAGTACTTC. Translating gives CASSLEATGPYEQYF.

This chain connects TRBV7-9 to TRBJ2-2; weak D call: TRBD1 (5 bases). This CDR3 contains 18 residues. The germline V and J ends were trimmed by 0 bases and 2 bases, with 16 bases remaining between them. Germline V lookup: CDR1 SEHNR, CDR2 FQNEAQ (reference sequence). For the CDR3, the DNA is TGTGCCAGCAGCTTAGCGTCTTCAGGGTGGGGTAACACCGGGGAGCTGTTTTTT. This gives the protein CASSLASSGWGNTGELFF.

The CDR3 loop reads CASSIGDRSYNEQFF. The CDR3 bases are TGTGCCAGTAGTATAGGGGACAGGAGTTACAATGAGCAGTTCTTC. This chain joins TRBV19 and TRBJ2-1; 8 bases map to TRBD1. Germline CDR1 LNHDA, CDR2 SQIVND (reference sequence). Trimming took 1 base from V and 4 from J; bases not matched to a gene: 3. The CDR3 has 15 residues.

The V gene is TRBV29-1, the J gene TRBJ1-2; TRBD1 agrees at 10 bases. The CDR3 consists of 13 residues. CDR1 and CDR2 (germline): SQVTM, ANQGSEA. The V and J ends lost 6 bases and 4 bases, in that order; junction bases with no gene match: 5. CDR3 amino acids: CSVHGTGVYGYTF. As DNA, the CDR3 is TGCAGCGTCCACGGGACAGGGGTCTATGGCTACACCTTC.

This clone was counted a few times. V gene TRBV6-5 combines with J gene TRBJ1-2, with 7 bases identical to TRBD1. Per germline, CDR1 MNHEY and CDR2 SVGAGI. The CDR3 contains 14 residues. J lost 1 base, V lost 6 bases, and 5 bases had no gene match. The CDR3 region has the DNA TGTGCCAGCAGCCCGACAGGGATTAACTATGGCTACACCTTC. Translated: CASSPTGINYGYTF.

The rearrangement joins TRBV19 to TRBJ1-4, with 8 bases identical to TRBD1. Germline lookup yields CDR1 LNHDA and CDR2 SQIVND (reference sequence). The CDR3 covers 14 residues. After removal of 4 bases from V and 7 bases from J, the junction contained 5 bases not matched to a gene. CDR3 residues: CASSTAGTGEKLFF. The DNA for the CDR3 is TGTGCCAGTAGTACGGCCGGGACAGGTGAAAAACTGTTTTTT.

As DNA, the CDR3 is TGTGCCGTCAGGGGGAACACTGAAGCTTTCTTT. Its translation: CAVRGNTEAFF. The chain has TRBV28 and TRBJ1-1, with TRBD1 as a possible D gene (6 bases). The V gene lost 11 bases and the J gene lost 1 base, with 8 bases spanning the gap. Looked up from germline, CDR1 is MDHEN and CDR2 is SYDVKM. This CDR3 has 11 amino acids.

Points on this clone: Different DNA sequences within this sample yield the same CDR3. The chain has TRBV2 and TRBJ2-7, with a tentative D call TRBD1 (6 bases). CDR1 SNHLY and CDR2 FYNNEI come from the germline V gene. This CDR3 is 13 amino acids long. Trimming took off 4 bases at V and 4 bases at J, with 11 bases between the two ends. In DNA form, the CDR3 reads TGTGCCAGCAGTGTAGGACAGATTTACGAGCAGTACTTC. Encoded protein: CASSVGQIYEQYF. Complete variable domain (other parts from reference TRBV2 and TRBJ2-7): EPEVTQTPSHQVTQMGQEVILRCVPISNHLYFYWYRQILGQKVEFLVSFYNNEISEKSEIFDDQFSVERPDGSNFTLKIRSTKLEDSAMYFCASSVGQIYEQYFGPGTRLTVT.

J is TRBJ1-2 and V is TRBV27, with TRBD1 matching over 9 bases. The CDR3 covers 15 residues. Germline V gives CDR1 MNHEY, CDR2 SMNVEV (reference sequence). Germline trimming cut 6 bases from V and 6 bases from J; bases unmatched to any gene: 11. CDR3 DNA: TGTGCCAGCAGAGACACCGGGACAGGGTCGGATGGCTACACCTTC. The encoded protein is CASRDTGTGSDGYTF.

V and J are TRBV6-5 and TRBJ1-1; 7 bases agree with TRBD1. This CDR3 has 14 residues. V shed 7 bases and J 2 bases; nucleotides not matched to a gene: 7. Germline CDR1 and CDR2: MNHEY and SVGAGI. The CDR3 region has the DNA TGTGCCAGCAAAGAGGGACAGATTAACACTGAAGCTTTCTTT. It is translated as CASKEGQINTEAFF.

The chain recombines TRBV14 with TRBJ1-4, with 11 nucleotides matching TRBD1. Germline trimming cut 3 bases from V and 7 bases from J; bases unmatched to any gene: 10. The CDR3 is 17 residues long. Germline CDR1 reads SGHDN; CDR2 reads FVKESK. CDR3 in DNA: TGTGCCAGCAGCCACCGGACAGGGGGCGCTTTCGGTGAAAAACTGTTTTTT. This encodes CASSHRTGGAFGEKLFF.

This chain links TRBV7-3 with TRBJ2-3, with 13 bases matching TRBD2. V lost 0 bases to trimming and J lost 2 bases; unmatched junction nucleotides: 8. The CDR3 runs 19 residues. Germline V gene lookup returns CDR1 SGHTA and CDR2 FQGTGA. The CDR3 protein is CASSLTPTSGRANTDTQYF. CDR3 in DNA: TGTGCCAGCAGCTTAACCCCCACTAGCGGGAGGGCAAACACAGATACGCAGTATTTT.

In its sample, this clone was seen once. V and J are TRBV7-9 and TRBJ2-2, with 8 bases identical to TRBD2. Germline assignment: CDR1 SEHNR and CDR2 FQNEAQ (reference sequence). V dropped 2 bases and J dropped 7; count of bases not matched to a gene: 6. The CDR3 runs 15 residues. The CDR3 spells CASSLLASGYGELFF. CDR3 coding DNA: TGTGCCAGCAGCTTATTGGCTAGCGGGTACGGGGAGCTGTTTTTT.

This clone was observed a handful of times. Different DNA sequences within this sample yield the same CDR3. The CDR3 nucleotides are TGTGCCAGCAGTTCCTTCGTGCTAGCGAAGGGGAACACCGGGGAGCTGTTTTTT. Its translation is CASSSFVLAKGNTGELFF. The chain joins TRBV28 to TRBJ2-2, with D perhaps TRBD2 (6 bases). In germline, CDR1 is MDHEN, CDR2 SYDVKM. This CDR3 region has 18 residues. With 4 bases removed from V and 1 base from J, the gap between germline ends came to 19 bases. Drawing the rest from reference TRBV28 and TRBJ2-2, the complete variable domain is DVKVTQSSRYLVKRTGEKVFLECVQDMDHENMFWYRQDPGLGLRLIYFSYDVKMKEKGDIPEGYSVSREKKERFSLILESASTNQTSMYLCASSSFVLAKGNTGELFFGEGSRLTVL.

V and J are TRBV28 and TRBJ2-7; 12 bases line up with TRBD1. With V trimmed by 6 bases and J by 7 bases, 7 bases remained unmatched. The CDR3 sequence is 14 residues long. CDR1 MDHEN and CDR2 SYDVKM come from the germline V gene. CDR3 sequence (DNA): TGTGCCAGCAGAACCGGGACAGGGGGCGGGGAGCAGTACTTC. Translated: CASRTGTGGGEQYF.

V and J are TRBV5-1 and TRBJ2-1, with 7 bases matching TRBD2. Per germline, CDR1 SGHRS and CDR2 YFSETQ. The CDR3 is made up of 17 amino acids. V was clipped by 4 bases and J by 4 bases; unmatched bases: 14. The CDR3 DNA is TGCGCCAGCAGCCCCCGGGGGAGCGGGAATACTTACAATGAGCAGTTCTTC. It is translated as CASSPRGSGNTYNEQFF.

V gene TRBV30 combines with J gene TRBJ2-3; 8 bases agree with TRBD2. Germline loops: CDR1 GTSNPN, CDR2 SVGIG (reference sequence). V lost 8 bases and J lost 1; bases outside the gene matches: 5. The CDR3 is made up of 13 amino acids. The CDR3 nucleotides are TGTGCCCGGAAAGCGGGGGGCACAGATACGCAGTATTTT. Protein: CARKAGGTDTQYF.

The chain joins TRBV7-2 to TRBJ2-5; 8 bases map to TRBD2. Germline CDR1 and CDR2: SGHTA and FQGNSA. CDR3 size: 14 residues. Germline trimming cut 5 bases from V and 4 bases from J; bases unmatched to any gene: 6. CDR3 loop: CASSGGLGVETQYF. Written as DNA, the CDR3 is TGTGCCAGCAGCGGGGGACTAGGGGTAGAGACCCAGTACTTC.

The chain links TRBV6-1 to TRBJ1-1, with unresolved D. Germline V gene sequence: CDR1 MNHNS, CDR2 SASEGT. The CDR3 has 14 amino acids. The ends were cut back, 0 bases at V and 2 bases at J, with 7 bases in the middle. In nucleotides, the CDR3 is TGTGCCAGCAGTGAAGCCTCACTTAACACTGAAGCTTTCTTT. Its protein is CASSEASLNTEAFF.

V usage is TRBV28 and J usage is TRBJ2-1; perhaps TRBD2 as D (6 bases). Germline CDR1 MDHEN, CDR2 SYDVKM. CDR3 length equals 12 residues. CDR3 residues: CAIGGRDNEQFF. The CDR3 nucleotides are TGTGCAATCGGGGGAAGGGACAATGAGCAGTTCTTC.

This clone was counted only a few times. V is TRBV7-9 and J is TRBJ1-5; 7 bases are a match to TRBD1. The CDR3 is 13 amino acids. Trimming at V came to 5 bases and at J to 8 bases, leaving 6 bases not matched to a gene. The V gene's germline CDR1 is SEHNR and CDR2 FQNEAQ (reference sequence). DNA of the CDR3: TGTGCCAGCAGCGTATCTACAGGGGAGCCCCAGCATTTT. The encoded protein is CASSVSTGEPQHF.

The genes are TRBV5-1 and TRBJ1-1, with TRBD1 matching over 7 bases. Germline loops: CDR1 SGHRS, CDR2 YFSETQ. The CDR3 covers 15 residues. The J segment lost 0 bases and the V segment lost 10 bases, leaving 12 bases of the junction unmatched. In DNA form, the CDR3 reads TGCGCCCGACGGGACAGCGCTAAGGTGAACACTGAAGCTTTCTTT. Amino acid sequence: CARRDSAKVNTEAFF.